The following is a T cell receptor (beta chain) sequence with its context. This clone has a handful of counts. Its antigen is currently not known. Base qualities are not provided; no much larger clone lies one nucleotide away. The data are from a study of long-term antiretroviral therapy in people with HIV (dated by TCRdb to 2022 to 2024). The study in broad terms: The earliest samples were collected about a decade before the 2015 WHO recommendation for immediate ART, when ART was typically delayed until CD4 counts fell. A retrospective serial study tested whether changes in peripheral blood TRB repertoire composition and diversity were associated with ART initiation and durable HIV suppression. A total of 192 cryopreserved PBMC samples came from 25 to 35 adults with confirmed HIV infection and were collected serially over a mean of about six years (range 1-12). Of the 30 or so participants with HIV, more than 10 were female. No cross-contamination during QIAcube processing turned up in test extractions that ran a monoclonal T-cell line alongside about 30 polyclonal samples.

Overall study results and their limits: Expanded TRB clones identified before ART initiation dominated the repertoire across all time points, though the dominance fluctuated and decreased in many PLHIV after ART. CDR3 length ranges in HIV repertoires were narrower than in controls, and network structure suggested an antigen-experienced repertoire with only a slight naive shift after ART. Samples dated from about 2004 to 2017, and the ART regimens used may be less effective than current ones. Starting ART was linked to a significant rise in TRB diversity, yet even after long-term ART the diversity remained significantly lower than in transplant donor controls. Because pre-ART samples had limited cell numbers, profiling was done on unsorted PBMC rather than on sorted CD4+ and CD8+ T cells. No data were available on ART adherence, viral resistance or therapy changes, limiting inferences about post-ART repertoire changes. Owing to limited PBMC availability, only the TCR beta chain was sequenced, without alpha chain pairing.

Participants were included only if at least one PBMC sample before ART initiation and at least two post-ART samples were available. Every participant with HIV received treatment in the United States of America. Before DNA extraction, cryopreserved samples of about 0.9-11 million PBMC were thawed and then washed. At the time of the earliest PBMC sample, participants with HIV were aged between 23 and 54 years. Each participant contributed PBMC samples from 1-4 timepoints before ART initiation and 2-8 timepoints after ART initiation, with a median of 7 samples. For every participant, serial HIV viral load, CD4+ T-cell count, ART history and demographic data were obtained. Genomic DNA was extracted from unsorted PBMC with a Qiagen kit on a QIAcube, with processing performed in batches of 12 samples. The immunoSEQ hsTCRB v3.0 assay was used at survey level resolution to sequence the TRB variable region. TRB sequencing targeted a depth of about 40,000-55,000 T-cell genomes per sample. Pooled TRB libraries were sequenced on an Illumina MiSeq with a v3 150-cycle kit. The authors processed their data as follows. Repertoire analysis ran in R within a reproducible Nextflow workflow covering QC, data transformation and analysis. LymphoSeq2, an R package for AIRR-Seq data exploration, was used to implement custom analyses. Four samples that yielded fewer than 5000 total TRB sequences were excluded, so that fewer than 200 HIV repertoires were analyzed. Among the 170 to 200 retained HIV repertoires, about 57 were collected before ART initiation and fewer than 150 were collected after ART initiation. Repertoires were downsampled to 5000 TRB nucleotide sequences, with summary statistics averaged over 100 downsampling iterations. Only TRB sequences with CDR3 regions of at least seven amino acids were retained for analysis. Two measures captured diversity: a Shannon entropy-derived clonality score and the Gini coefficient. In the repertoire networks, any two of the top 5000 CDR3 amino acid sequences were connected whenever the two sequences differed by an edit distance of one. For TRB CDR3 amino acid sequences, GLIPH2 was used to predict antigen specificity groups and MHC restriction. Known CMV, EBV, HIV or tissue antigen associations were flagged by matching CDR3 amino acid sequences against VDJdb and McPAS-TCR. Pre-ART, post-ART and control groups were compared with Wilcoxon signed-rank tests and Holm-Bonferroni correction. In TCRdb, the immuneACCESS table is reduced to in-frame sequences with V and J assigned. These tables do not hold every clone; where another copy was compared, an unresolved V gene accounts for under half, and the others remain unexplained. V and J calls plus clone size are reproduced from that table; the DNA served to infer D and trimming. The sample table records tens of thousands of clones; roughly 80% of these occur just once. The ten top clones hold 4.5% to 7% of the sample.

Sequencing used unsorted PBMCs, obtained 0.2 years after starting antiretroviral therapy. This receptor was identified in a woman under 40 with HIV.

The DNA sequence is given as TGTGCCAGCAGTTCCGCCGGAGTTACAGGGGGCTCCTATAATTCACCCCTCCACTTT. It specifies CASSSAGVTGGSYNSPLHF. The V and J genes are TRBV27 and TRBJ1-6; 8 bases in the middle match TRBD1. Its CDR3 holds 19 amino acids, cysteine through phenylalanine. The only DNA kept is the CDR3, 57 bases in frame from the first base. From the germline V gene (reference sequence), CDR1 is MNHEY and CDR2 is SMNVEV. V trim: 4 bases; J trim: 0 bases; unmatched bases: 11.